This entry features one T cell receptor (beta chain) sequence. This entry is derived from a study of blood T cell repertoires in COVID-19. Study-level background: Acute and convalescent COVID-19 specimens originated in the United States, Italy and Spain. T cells, B-cell-depleted T cells, or PBMCs provided the cDNA or gDNA that served as material.

Cohorts were based on clinical histories the participants reported. V trimming: 4 bases; J trimming: 2 bases; junction bases outside the gene matches: 2. The CDR3 runs 14 residues. Germline CDR1 is LNHDA and CDR2 is SQIVND (reference sequence). Per the authors' pipeline: Reference gene primer amplification gave estimated nucleated cell counts. Only in-frame clones appear in the TCRdb table, and some are missing; sequencing was by immunoSEQ multiplex PCR. The DNA was the basis for D and trimming; V, J and clone size are from that table. The sample carries some 300,000 clones, about nine tenths recorded once.

The sample comprised PBMCs or T cells enriched from blood (not recorded which). This sequence joins TRBV19 and TRBJ2-7; 10 bases fit TRBD2. The origin of this receptor is a man aged 30 to 39 who had recovered from COVID-19. The CDR3 reads CASSNLAGAYEQYF. CDR3 nucleotide sequence: TGTGCCAGTAGTAATCTAGCGGGAGCCTACGAGCAGTACTTC. The full variable domain, rest sourced from reference TRBV19 and TRBJ2-7, is DGGITQSPKYLFRKEGQNVTLSCEQNLNHDAMYWYRQDPGQGLRLIYYSQIVNDFQKGDIAEGYSVSREKKESFPLTVTSAQKNPTAFYLCASSNLAGAYEQYFGPGTRLTVT.